This entry describes one TCR beta chain. The entry originates in a study of blood T cell repertoires in COVID-19. Assay used: immunoSEQ multiplex PCR; TCRdb lists only in-frame clones, some missing. In the table there are some 200,000 clones, about four fifths of which are singletons. The ends were cut back, 4 bases at V and 1 base at J, with 17 bases in the middle. The CDR3 runs 17 residues. Germline CDR1 is SGHRS and CDR2 is YFSETQ. Sequencing was carried out using peripheral blood. This sequence was found in a woman aged 50 to 60 with active or convalescent COVID-19. J is TRBJ2-2 and V is TRBV5-1; D perhaps matches TRBD1 (5 bases). The CDR3 region has the DNA TGCGCCAGCAGCCGCGTCCCCCAGGGTCGGAACACCGGGGAGCTGTTTTTT. This codes for CASSRVPQGRNTGELFF. The variable domain in full, with the rest retrieved from reference TRBV5-1 and TRBJ2-2, is KAGVTQTPRYLIKTRGQQVTLSCSPISGHRSVSWYQQTPGQGLQFLFEYFSETQRNKGNFPGRFSGRQFSNSRSEMNVSTLELGDSALYLCASSRVPQGRNTGELFFGEGSRLTVL.